This T cell receptor (beta chain) was profiled in a study of shared clonotypes between healthy human individuals. V lost 5 bases and J lost 5, with 18 bases in between. The CDR3 loop spans 16 amino acids. CDR1 and CDR2 from the germline V gene are LNHDA and SQIVND (reference sequence). Study observations and caveats: Clonotype sharing across several donors was observed for 4% to 5.5% of naive CD4 clonotypes. Estimated richness values were generally larger in naive subsets than in memory subsets.

The assay was carried out at the deep level. Assay: immunoSEQ multiplex PCR; the TCRdb copy retains only in-frame clones and omits some. Of roughly 2,500,000 clones detected, approximately 94% appear once; the ten largest clones hold 0.35% to 0.45%. Healthy and HIV-negative, the adult donors had no recent acute infections or vaccinations. Remarks on this clone: The antigen is undetermined.

This clonotype originated in a man younger than 35 in good health. Some clones in this sample may be carry-over from other donors' samples. The sample was naive CD4+ T cells from PBMCs. The subset is: CD45RA+ positively selected. V usage is TRBV19 and J usage is TRBJ2-2; D is tentatively TRBD1 or TRBD2 (5 bases each). The CDR3 DNA sequence: TGTGCCAGTAGTCCCCTAGCCGGAGAGGGGACCGGGGAGCTGTTTTTT. As protein: CASSPLAGEGTGELFF.